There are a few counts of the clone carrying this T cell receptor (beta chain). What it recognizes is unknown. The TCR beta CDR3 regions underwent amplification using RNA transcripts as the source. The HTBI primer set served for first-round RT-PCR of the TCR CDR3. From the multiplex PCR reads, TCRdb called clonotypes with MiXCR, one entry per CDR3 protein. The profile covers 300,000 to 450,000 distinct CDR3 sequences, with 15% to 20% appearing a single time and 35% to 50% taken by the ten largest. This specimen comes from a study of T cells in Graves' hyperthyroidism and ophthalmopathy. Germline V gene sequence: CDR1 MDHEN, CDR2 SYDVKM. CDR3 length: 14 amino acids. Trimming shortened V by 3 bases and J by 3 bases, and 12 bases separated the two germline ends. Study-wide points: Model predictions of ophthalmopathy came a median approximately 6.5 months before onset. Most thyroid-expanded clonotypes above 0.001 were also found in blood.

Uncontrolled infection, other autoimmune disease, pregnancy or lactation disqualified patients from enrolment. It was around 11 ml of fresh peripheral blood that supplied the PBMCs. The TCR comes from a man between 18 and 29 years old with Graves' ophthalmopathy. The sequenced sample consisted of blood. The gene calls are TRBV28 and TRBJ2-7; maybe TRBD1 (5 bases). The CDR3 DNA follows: TGTGCCAGCAGTTTCTTCAGGGAAAACTACGAGCAGTACTTC. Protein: CASSFFRENYEQYF. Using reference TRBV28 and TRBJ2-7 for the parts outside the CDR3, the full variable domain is DVKVTQSSRYLVKRTGEKVFLECVQDMDHENMFWYRQDPGLGLRLIYFSYDVKMKEKGDIPEGYSVSREKKERFSLILESASTNQTSMYLCASSFFRENYEQYFGPGTRLTVT.